What follows is one T cell receptor (beta chain) and its context. Either two negative PCRs, clearance, or symptom resolution qualified Cohort 3 donors as recovered. The data stem from a study of blood T cell repertoires in COVID-19. Study as a whole: The study drew acute and convalescent COVID-19 samples from the United States, Italy and Spain. Nucleic acid was either cDNA or gDNA, and it came from T cells, B-cell-depleted T cells, or PBMCs.

In the original processing: Reference gene primer amplification gave nucleated cell count estimates. Data came from immunoSEQ multiplex PCR; TCRdb stores just in-frame clones and leaves some out. V, J and clone size are those of that table, while D and trimming were read from the DNA. The sample lists approximately 210,000 clones; roughly 79% were seen once. The CDR3 extends over 16 amino acids. Germline values: CDR1 SGHDN, CDR2 FVKESK. V lost 1 base to trimming and J lost 2 bases, with 13 bases between them. This clonotype was sampled from a man aged 40-55 years who had recovered from COVID-19. This chain uses TRBV14 with TRBJ2-3; possible D gene TRBD2, 6 bases. The sample consisted of PBMCs or T cells enriched from blood (not recorded which). CDR3 nucleotides: TGTGCCAGCAGCCAAGGCGGGCGGGGCCTCACAGATACGCAGTATTTT. Translation gives CASSQGGRGLTDTQYF. The complete variable domain, with remaining parts taken from reference TRBV14 and TRBJ2-3, reads EAGVTQFPSHSVIEKGQTVTLRCDPISGHDNLYWYRRVMGKEIKFLLHFVKESKQDESGMPNNRFLAERTGGTYSTLKVQPAELEDSGVYFCASSQGGRGLTDTQYFGPGTRLTVL.